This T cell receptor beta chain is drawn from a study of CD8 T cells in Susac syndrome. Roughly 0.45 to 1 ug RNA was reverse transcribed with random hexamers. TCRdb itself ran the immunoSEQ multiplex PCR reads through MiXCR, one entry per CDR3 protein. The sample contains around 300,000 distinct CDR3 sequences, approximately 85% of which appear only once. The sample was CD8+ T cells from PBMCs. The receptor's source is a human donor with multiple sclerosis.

The CDR3 here is CASSPSVGGHSGNTIYF. The CDR3 DNA follows: TGTGCCAGCAGTCCCTCGGTCGGGGGCCACTCTGGAAACACCATATATTTT. The rearrangement uses TRBV27 and TRBJ1-3, with D perhaps TRBD1 (6 bases). Germline V CDR1 and CDR2: MNHEY, SMNVEV (reference sequence). The V gene lost 5 bases and the J gene lost 0 bases, with 17 bases spanning the gap. This CDR3 comprises 17 residues.